Presented here are 29 T cell receptor beta chains from one specimen sequenced in a study of long-term antiretroviral therapy in people with HIV. The authors ran the immunoSEQ assay, v3.0, at survey level. Profiling relied on immunoSEQ multiplex PCR, and the TCRdb table lists in-frame clones only, not all of them. Of about 17,000 clones listed, more than 70% are singletons. Specimen: unsorted PBMCs, collected 0.1 years before starting antiretroviral therapy. Source of these receptors: a man between 18 and 35 years old with HIV.

The J gene is TRBJ2-7, the V gene TRBV25-1, with a possible D match to TRBD2 (6 bases). The CDR3 runs to 14 residues. The V and J ends lost 2 bases and 5 bases respectively, with 13 bases between them. CDR1 is MGHDK, CDR2 SYGVNS, per germline. CDR3 in amino acids: CASSEGGRIHEQYF. The CDR3 DNA sequence: TGTGCCAGCAGTGAAGGAGGGAGAATCCACGAGCAGTACTTC.

The chain carries TRBV6-5 and TRBJ2-2; 7 nucleotides match TRBD2. V was clipped by 2 bases and J by 5 bases; unmatched bases: 8. This CDR3 spans 16 amino acids. Germline CDR1 MNHEY, CDR2 SVGAGI. CDR3 nucleotides: TGTGCCAGCAGTTACCCGCCGACTAGCCGTACCGGGGAGCTGTTTTTT. This translates into CASSYPPTSRTGELFF.

This chain uses TRBV9 with TRBJ2-7; 8 bases align to TRBD2. The ends lost 0 bases at V and 4 bases at J; junction bases unmatched: 3. CDR3 length equals 14 residues. Germline lookup yields CDR1 SGDLS and CDR2 YYNGEE. The CDR3 here is CASSVDSGSYEQYF. CDR3 in DNA: TGTGCCAGCAGCGTAGACAGCGGGAGTTACGAGCAGTACTTC.

This chain connects TRBV4-3 to TRBJ2-1; TRBD1 matches 9 bases. The V and J ends lost 1 base and 8 bases, in that order; junction bases with no gene match: 6. CDR1 and CDR2 from the germline V gene are LGHNA and YSLEER. The CDR3 extends over 15 amino acids. CDR3 region: CASSQVGQGLDEQFF. The CDR3 region has the DNA TGCGCCAGCAGCCAAGTAGGACAGGGGTTGGATGAGCAGTTCTTC.

The chain is built from TRBV6-4 and TRBJ2-2; 12 bases are a match to TRBD2. This CDR3 is built from 14 residues. Germline CDR1 MRHNA, CDR2 SNTAGT. V trimming: 4 bases; J trimming: 6 bases; junction bases outside the gene matches: 0. The CDR3 protein is CASSGLAGAGELFF. The CDR3 nucleotides are TGTGCCAGCAGTGGACTAGCGGGAGCCGGGGAGCTGTTTTTT.

The chain combines TRBV2 with TRBJ1-1; the match to TRBD1 covers 8 bases. The CDR3 is 16 amino acids. After removal of 3 bases from V and 3 bases from J, the junction contained 9 bases not matched to a gene. Per germline, CDR1 SNHLY and CDR2 FYNNEI. CDR3 bases: TGTGCCAGCAGTGACGATCAGGGGGCTAAGGACACTGAAGCTTTCTTT. Translating gives CASSDDQGAKDTEAFF.

This clone was counted a few times. V is TRBV2 and J is TRBJ2-2; D is ambiguous. V was cut by 4 bases and J by 0 bases, with 9 bases left in between. The CDR3 extends over 15 amino acids. The germline gives CDR1 SNHLY, CDR2 FYNNEI. The CDR3 loop reads CASSASETNTGELFF. The CDR3 region has the DNA TGTGCCAGCAGTGCAAGTGAGACGAACACCGGGGAGCTGTTTTTT.

The chain carries TRBV5-6 and TRBJ1-5, with D possibly matching TRBD1 (6 bases). V lost 0 bases to trimming and J lost 8 bases, with 12 bases between them. This CDR3 has 14 residues. Germline loops: CDR1 SGHDT, CDR2 YYEEEE. CDR3 sequence reads: CASSLVGGLEPQHF. The DNA for the CDR3 is TGTGCCAGCAGCTTGGTTGGGGGGCTGGAGCCCCAGCATTTT.

Here the CDR3 reads CASSLSRGGLSTDTQYF. As DNA, the CDR3 is TGTGCCAGCAGCTTGTCACGGGGGGGGCTGAGCACAGATACGCAGTATTTT. This chain connects TRBV5-5 to TRBJ2-3; 8 bases are shared with TRBD2. The V gene's germline CDR1 is SGHKS and CDR2 YYEKEE (reference sequence). CDR3 size: 17 residues. J was trimmed by 0 bases and V by 1 base; bases with no gene match: 7.

The chain combines TRBV4-3 with TRBJ2-3; D ambiguous. In germline, CDR1 is LGHNA, CDR2 YSLEER. The CDR3 runs to 14 residues. The germline V and J ends were trimmed by 3 bases and 3 bases, with 10 bases remaining between them. The chain's CDR3 is CASSQALATDTQYF. Written as DNA, the CDR3 is TGCGCCAGCAGCCAGGCGTTAGCAACAGATACGCAGTATTTT.

V and J are TRBV4-2 and TRBJ2-7; 10 bases align to TRBD1. The V gene end was trimmed by 3 bases and the J gene end by 8 bases; junction bases not matched to a gene: 7. The CDR3 contains 14 residues. From germline, CDR1 is LGHNA and CDR2 YNFKEQ. DNA for the CDR3: TGTGCCAGCAGCCAGGCGGACAGGGGGATTAAGCAGTACTTC. Its translation: CASSQADRGIKQYF.

This clone is a singleton in its sample. CDR3 protein: CASSPYSGGGLVELFF. CDR3 DNA: TGTGCCAGCTCGCCTTACAGCGGAGGCGGGCTCGTGGAGCTGTTTTTT. This chain joins TRBV18 and TRBJ2-2, with a possible D match to TRBD2 (5 bases). The CDR3 has 16 residues. Trimming cost V 6 bases and J 10 bases, with 24 bases left between them. Germline CDR1 reads KGHSH; CDR2 reads LQKENI. The full variable domain, in which reference TRBV18 and TRBJ2-2 provide the parts outside the CDR3, is NAGVMQNPRHLVRRRGQEARLRCSPMKGHSHVYWYRQLPEEGLKFMVYLQKENIIDESGMPKERFSAEFPKEGPSILRIQQVVRGDSAAYFCASSPYSGGGLVELFFGEGSRLTVL.

The chain uses TRBV28 and TRBJ1-5; the D gene is possibly TRBD1 (6 bases). V was shortened by 2 bases and J by 4 bases, with 15 bases between the two germline ends. The CDR3 has 16 residues. The germline gives CDR1 MDHEN, CDR2 SYDVKM. The CDR3 nucleotides are TGTGCCAGCAGTTTAGAACAGGGAAGAGAGAATCAGCCCCAGCATTTT. Its translation: CASSLEQGRENQPQHF.

This clone was observed a handful of times. DNA of the CDR3: TGTGCCAGCAGCCCCTGGACAGGGAACAATTCACCCCTCCACTTT. Protein sequence: CASSPWTGNNSPLHF. V usage is TRBV7-9 and J usage is TRBJ1-6; the match to TRBD1 covers 8 bases. The CDR3 loop spans 15 amino acids. Trimming at V came to 5 bases and at J to 7 bases, leaving 7 bases not matched to a gene. The germline V gene has CDR1 SEHNR and CDR2 FQNEAQ (reference sequence).

By share of the sample, this clone is medium-sized. J is TRBJ2-7 and V is TRBV4-3; weak D call: TRBD1 (5 bases). Germline CDR1 reads LGHNA; CDR2 reads YSLEER. V dropped 1 base and J dropped 4 bases, with 17 bases sitting between them. The CDR3 consists of 16 residues. Written as DNA, the CDR3 is TGCGCCAGCAGCCAAGTCTTGTCACAAGGGGAATACGAGCAGTACTTC. As protein: CASSQVLSQGEYEQYF.

This chain connects TRBV27 to TRBJ1-1; a weak D match, TRBD1 (5 bases). Germline V lookup: CDR1 MNHEY, CDR2 SMNVEV (reference sequence). V lost 3 bases and J lost 4, with 9 bases in between. CDR3 size: 13 residues. This chain's CDR3 is CASSFGGLTEAFF. CDR3 nucleotide sequence: TGTGCCAGCAGTTTCGGGGGTCTCACTGAAGCTTTCTTT.

The chain has TRBV28 and TRBJ2-4, with a possible D match to TRBD1 (5 bases). Germline V gene lookup returns CDR1 MDHEN and CDR2 SYDVKM. Trimming took off 4 bases at V and 10 bases at J, with 17 bases between the two ends. This CDR3 contains 14 residues. CDR3 sequence reads: CASSSGTQGRIQYF. In nucleotides, the CDR3 is TGTGCCAGCAGTTCCGGCACGCAGGGCCGGATTCAGTACTTC.

In DNA form, the CDR3 reads TGCGCCAGCAGCCCCGACAGGTCAGATACGCAGTATTTT. It yields the protein CASSPDRSDTQYF. The chain joins TRBV5-1 to TRBJ2-3, with D possibly TRBD1 on 6 matching bases. Looked up from germline, CDR1 is SGHRS and CDR2 is YFSETQ. V was pared by 4 bases and J by 4 bases, with 10 bases between. This CDR3 has 13 amino acids.

The rearrangement joins TRBV5-4 to TRBJ1-4; 8 bases match TRBD1. CDR3 length: 15 amino acids. The V gene's germline CDR1 is SGHNT and CDR2 YYREEE (reference sequence). V was clipped by 4 bases and J by 5 bases; unmatched bases: 7. CDR3 amino acids: CASSNYRDRNEKLFF. The CDR3 DNA reads TGTGCCAGCAGCAATTACCGGGACAGGAATGAAAAACTGTTTTTT.

The chain employs TRBV28 and TRBJ1-4; no definite D call. Germline V gene lookup returns CDR1 MDHEN and CDR2 SYDVKM. The V end lost 1 base, the J end lost 8 bases, and 14 bases lay between the germline ends. The CDR3 runs to 15 residues. The CDR3: CASSLFSGLGEKLFF. Written as DNA, the CDR3 is TGTGCCAGCAGTTTATTTTCGGGGTTAGGGGAAAAACTGTTTTTT.

This clone was seen more than once but under ten times. The V and J genes are TRBV6-5 and TRBJ2-3, with 8 positions matching TRBD1. The CDR3 loop spans 15 amino acids. CDR1 and CDR2 (germline): MNHEY, SVGAGI. V lost 6 bases, J lost 8 bases, and 13 bases stayed unmatched. The CDR3 loop is CASRRMQGAPSTQYF. Here the CDR3 DNA reads TGTGCCAGCAGACGAATGCAGGGGGCGCCCAGTACGCAGTATTTT.

The chain is built from TRBV27 and TRBJ1-2; TRBD1 might be the D (5 bases). The CDR3 covers 12 residues. Germline-derived CDR1 and CDR2 are MNHEY and SMNVEV (reference sequence). Between the trimmed V and J ends, which lost 2 bases and 7 bases, there was a span of 8 bases. The CDR3 here is CASSLNGAGYTF. In DNA, the CDR3 is TGTGCCAGCAGTTTAAATGGGGCTGGCTACACCTTC.

This clone came up once. V and J are TRBV7-8 and TRBJ2-1; D ambiguous. V shed 4 bases and J shed 6 bases, with 7 bases lying between them. The CDR3 consists of 12 residues. Germline-derived CDR1 and CDR2 are SGHVS and FQNEAQ. DNA for the CDR3: TGTGCCAGCAGCTGGCTAGTCAATGAGCAGTTCTTC. This codes for CASSWLVNEQFF.

The J gene is TRBJ2-7, the V gene TRBV7-3, with D perhaps TRBD1 (5 bases). V shed 5 bases and J shed 2 bases, with 16 bases lying between them. This CDR3 is built from 15 residues. Germline V gene sequence: CDR1 SGHTA, CDR2 FQGTGA. CDR3 loop: CASSPNARGTYEQYF. The CDR3 DNA reads as TGTGCCAGCAGCCCGAACGCTAGGGGAACCTACGAGCAGTACTTC.

The rearrangement joins TRBV5-1 to TRBJ2-1; D unresolved. The CDR3 length is 12 residues. CDR1 is SGHRS and CDR2 is YFSETQ in the germline V gene. V lost 4 bases, J lost 3 bases, and 5 bases lay in between. CDR3 coding DNA: TGCGCCAGCAGCCCAGACTACAATGAGCAGTTCTTC. Its translation: CASSPDYNEQFF.

J is TRBJ1-5 and V is TRBV5-5; 7 nucleotides line up with TRBD1. The CDR3 totals 18 residues. V was pared by 0 bases and J by 0 bases, with 9 bases of the junction left unmatched. Germline CDR1 and CDR2: SGHKS and YYEKEE (reference sequence). This chain's CDR3 is CASSLEQGFGGSNQPQHF. CDR3 DNA: TGTGCCAGCAGCTTGGAACAGGGGTTCGGTGGTAGCAATCAGCCCCAGCATTTT.

This clone was observed a handful of times. The chain couples TRBV18 to TRBJ1-4; D unresolved. The CDR3 runs to 14 residues. V was shortened by 0 bases and J by 8 bases, with 10 bases between the two germline ends. Germline CDR1 and CDR2: KGHSH and LQKENI. The CDR3 region is CASSPPEKEEKLFF. DNA for the CDR3: TGTGCCAGCTCACCACCGGAAAAGGAAGAAAAACTGTTTTTT. The full variable domain, its missing parts supplied by reference TRBV18 and TRBJ1-4, is NAGVMQNPRHLVRRRGQEARLRCSPMKGHSHVYWYRQLPEEGLKFMVYLQKENIIDESGMPKERFSAEFPKEGPSILRIQQVVRGDSAAYFCASSPPEKEEKLFFGSGTQLSVL.

J is TRBJ1-2 and V is TRBV28, with no clear D. In germline, CDR1 is MDHEN, CDR2 SYDVKM. The V end lost 2 bases, the J end lost 5 bases, and 6 bases lay between the germline ends. This CDR3 is built from 12 residues. CDR3: CASSLGLYGYTF. The CDR3 region has the DNA TGTGCCAGCAGTTTAGGGTTGTATGGCTACACCTTC.

For this clone: Germline and junction disagree at one end, which may indicate a read error. V usage is TRBV28 and J usage is TRBJ1-2; no clear D. The CDR3 runs to 14 residues. Germline V CDR1 and CDR2: MDHEN, SYDVKM. CDR3 in DNA: TGTGCCAGCAGAACCCCATCCGCCGAGGCCGGTCGGGTCTTC. Translating it yields CASRTPSAEAGRVF.